Shown below are 5 T cell receptor beta chains from a single sample sequenced in a study of CD8+ T cells in alopecia areata. Treatment specified: oral pan-JAK inhibitor, 5-10 mg twice daily. Extracted RNA was reverse transcribed into cDNA, the sequencing template. Measured with immunoSEQ multiplex PCR; TCRdb has only the in-frame clones, and not every one. The sample contains roughly 110,000 clones, roughly 55% of which appear only once. Sample: CD8+ T cells sorted from blood, taken at week 24, from a patient treated with tofacitinib. These receptors were collected from a human donor with alopecia areata.

The sample holds a few counts of this clone. The V call is TRBV29-1, the J call TRBJ2-5; D is possibly TRBD2 (6 bases). With 3 bases removed from V and 5 bases from J, the gap between germline ends came to 16 bases. Germline CDR1 reads SQVTM; CDR2 reads ANQGSEA. The CDR3 is 14 residues long. The CDR3 is CSVDGPEGFETQYF. The DNA for the CDR3 is TGCAGCGTTGATGGCCCGGAGGGATTTGAGACCCAGTACTTC.

This rearrangement joins TRBV29-1 to TRBJ1-2, with D perhaps matching TRBD1 (5 bases). Germline-derived CDR1 and CDR2 are SQVTM and ANQGSEA. Trimming took 7 bases from V and 1 from J, leaving 19 bases between them. The CDR3 contains 15 residues. The CDR3 sequence: CSAGGTADLNYGYTF. The CDR3 DNA reads TGCAGCGCCGGCGGGACGGCCGATCTTAACTATGGCTACACCTTC.

J is TRBJ1-1 and V is TRBV4-1, with 7 nucleotides matching TRBD1. Germline assignment: CDR1 MGHRA and CDR2 YSYEKL. This CDR3 spans 15 amino acids. The ends lost 2 bases at V and 6 bases at J; junction bases unmatched: 9. The chain's CDR3 is CASSQPIDGTAEAFF. The CDR3 DNA reads TGCGCCAGCAGCCAACCTATTGATGGGACAGCTGAAGCTTTCTTT.

This clone was seen a few times. The chain employs TRBV6-1 and TRBJ1-1, with D unclear. This CDR3 is built from 11 residues. Germline V gives CDR1 MNHNS, CDR2 SASEGT. V shed 5 bases and J shed 1 base, with 2 bases lying between them. CDR3 DNA: TGTGCCAGCAGTACGAACACTGAAGCTTTCTTT. It is translated as CASSTNTEAFF.

Only a few counts were recorded for this clone. The gene calls are TRBV10-3 and TRBJ2-3; D gene ambiguous. Germline V gene sequence: CDR1 ENHRY, CDR2 SYGVKD. Trimming shortened V by 0 bases and J by 2 bases, and 9 bases separated the two germline ends. The CDR3 extends over 15 amino acids. The chain's CDR3 is CAISESPDLTDTQYF. Here the CDR3 DNA reads TGTGCCATCAGTGAGTCGCCTGACCTCACAGATACGCAGTATTTT.